This is a list of T cell receptor beta chains from one sample in a study of Graves' ophthalmopathy and Graves' hyperthyroidism. TCRdb re-called the multiplex PCR reads with MiXCR, one entry per CDR3 protein. The repertoire has over 650,000 distinct CDR3 sequences, roughly 41% of them found once; the top ten carry over 2.5%. Material: peripheral blood. The receptors shown here come from an adult man with Graves' ophthalmopathy. Each CDR3 is given with its conserved first and last residue. A D gene is named only where the DNA matches it firmly. For some rows the clone size is stated as once, few or many, or as a class when expanded; others skip it.

cdr3_nt cdr3_aa d_call cdr3_length j_call v_call clone_size
TGCAGTGCCTACTCCAGGGGGACAGGGCCTACCTACGAGCAGTACTTC CSAYSRGTGPTYEQYF TRBD1 16 TRBJ2-7 TRBV20-1 few
TGTGCCAGTAGCCAGGGGGGGCCCTCACCCCTCCACTTT CASSQGGPSPLHF TRBD1 13 TRBJ1-6 TRBV19 many
TGTGCCAGCAAGGACAGACCGAGAGGCACTGAAAAACTGTTTTTT CASKDRPRGTEKLFF . 15 TRBJ1-4 TRBV7-8 .
TGTGCCAGCAGTGAAAGGCACACTGAAGCTTTCTTT CASSERHTEAFF . 12 TRBJ1-1 TRBV6-6 many
TGTGCCAGCAGCCAAGGACAAGGTATATCACCCCTCCACTTT CASSQGQGISPLHF . 14 TRBJ1-6 TRBV4-2 few
TGTGCCAGTACCCCCACTAGCGGGCCCCAAGAGACCCAGTACTTC CASTPTSGPQETQYF TRBD2 15 TRBJ2-5 TRBV19 many
TGTGCCAGTAGTGTACCCCGCGCAGGGTGGAACACCGGGGAGCTGTTTTTT CASSVPRAGWNTGELFF . 17 TRBJ2-2 TRBV19 many
TGTGCCAGCAGCCAAGACCGGACAGAACGTTTTCAGCCCCAGCATTTT CASSQDRTERFQPQHF . 16 TRBJ1-5 TRBV4-2 many
TGTGCCAGCAGTTACGAGGCAGATACGCAGTATTTT CASSYEADTQYF . 12 TRBJ2-3 TRBV12-3/TRBV12-4 few
TGTGCCAGCAGTTTCAGGCCGGTCTACGAGCAGTACTTC CASSFRPVYEQYF . 13 TRBJ2-7 TRBV9 few
TGCAGCGCCCAACCGTCGACAGGGGCCGGGGAGCTGTTTTTT CSAQPSTGAGELFF TRBD1 14 TRBJ2-2 TRBV29-1 once
TGCAGCATACAGGGGCGCGACTATGGCTACACCTTC CSIQGRDYGYTF TRBD1 12 TRBJ1-2 TRBV29-1 .
TGCAGCGTTGTCTCAGACACGGGGCAAGAGACCCAGTACTTC CSVVSDTGQETQYF . 14 TRBJ2-5 TRBV29-1 .
TGTGCCCCTCTTGGCGGGAGTGGCCCCTACGAGCAGTACTTC CAPLGGSGPYEQYF TRBD2 14 TRBJ2-7 TRBV10-3 .
TGCAGTGCTAGAGATAGTAAATTCAGCTCCTACGAGCAGTACTTC CSARDSKFSSYEQYF . 15 TRBJ2-7 TRBV20-1 .
TGTGCTAGTGGCCTCCTTAGTAATGAAAAACTGTTTTTT CASGLLSNEKLFF . 13 TRBJ1-4 TRBV12-5 few
TGTGCCAACTTACAGGGATCCACCGGGGAGCTGTTTTTT CANLQGSTGELFF . 13 TRBJ2-2 TRBV2 many
TGTGCCTGTCCCAGGGTTCACTATGGCTACACCTTC CACPRVHYGYTF . 12 TRBJ1-2 TRBV19 .
TGCAGTGCTTCCGCGGCCTACGAGCAGTACTTC CSASAAYEQYF . 11 TRBJ2-7 TRBV20-1 many
TGTGCCATCAGTGAACGTTTGGGACAGGGCAATGGCTACACCTTC CAISERLGQGNGYTF TRBD1 15 TRBJ1-2 TRBV10-3 .
TGTGCCAGCAGTGCCGCAGCCTTTAGCTCCTACGAGCAGTACTTC CASSAAAFSSYEQYF . 15 TRBJ2-7 TRBV6-5 many
TGCAGCAGCTTGGAGGTTCGTTCCCAGCACACCTTC CSSLEVRSQHTF . 12 TRBJ1-2 TRBV29-1 .
TGTGCTAGTGGTTTGACCAGGGACGGCGGCTACACCATATATTTT CASGLTRDGGYTIYF . 15 TRBJ1-3 TRBV12-3/TRBV12-4 .
TGCGCCAGCAGCCAAGATGGGATAGGCTATGGCTACACCTTC CASSQDGIGYGYTF . 14 TRBJ1-2 TRBV4-3 many
TGTGCCAGCAGTAAGCGGGGACTAGATCCCTACGAGCAGTACTTC CASSKRGLDPYEQYF TRBD2 15 TRBJ2-7 TRBV9 few
TGTGCCAGCCACACAGCGAACACCGGGGAGCTGTTTTTT CASHTANTGELFF . 13 TRBJ2-2 TRBV27 .
TGTGCCAGCAGCCAAGTTGGGGGCAGGGGGGCCAACGTCCTGACTTTC CASSQVGGRGANVLTF . 16 TRBJ2-6 TRBV4-2 many
TGTGCTAGTGGTTTGAGGAGGAACACTGAAGCTTTCTTT CASGLRRNTEAFF . 13 TRBJ1-1 TRBV12-5 few
TGTGCCAGCAGTGTGGGCTTCACAGATACGCAGTATTTT CASSVGFTDTQYF . 13 TRBJ2-3 TRBV2 .
TGCAGCGTTGAAGGGTCGGGGTGGGTCCAAGAGACCCAGTACTTC CSVEGSGWVQETQYF . 15 TRBJ2-5 TRBV29-1 .
TGTGCCATCAGTGAGGACCTTTGGAACACCATATATTTT CAISEDLWNTIYF . 13 TRBJ1-3 TRBV10-3 once
TGTGCCAGCAGTTTATCAGGGGTAGAGACCCAGTACTTC CASSLSGVETQYF . 13 TRBJ2-5 TRBV6-5 few
TGTGCCAGCAGCTCGCTCCCGGGACGAACAGATACGCAGTATTTT CASSSLPGRTDTQYF . 15 TRBJ2-3 TRBV7-2 .